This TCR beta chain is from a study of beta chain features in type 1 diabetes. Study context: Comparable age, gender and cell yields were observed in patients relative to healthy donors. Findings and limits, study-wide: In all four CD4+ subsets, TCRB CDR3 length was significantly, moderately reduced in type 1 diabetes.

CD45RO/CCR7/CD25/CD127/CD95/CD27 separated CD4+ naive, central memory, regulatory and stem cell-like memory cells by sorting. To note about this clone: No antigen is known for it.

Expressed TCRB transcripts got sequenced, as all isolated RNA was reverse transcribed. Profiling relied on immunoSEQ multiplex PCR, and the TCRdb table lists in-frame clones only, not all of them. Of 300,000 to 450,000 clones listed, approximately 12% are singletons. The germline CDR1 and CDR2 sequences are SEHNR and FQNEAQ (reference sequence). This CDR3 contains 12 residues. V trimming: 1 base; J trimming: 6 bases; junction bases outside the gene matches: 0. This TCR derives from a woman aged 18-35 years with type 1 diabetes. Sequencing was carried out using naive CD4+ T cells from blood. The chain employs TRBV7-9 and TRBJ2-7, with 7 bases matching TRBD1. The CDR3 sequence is CASSLGTGEQYF. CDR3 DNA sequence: TGTGCCAGCAGCTTAGGGACAGGCGAGCAGTACTTC.